This T cell receptor (beta chain) was found in a study of blood T cell repertoires in COVID-19. Study summary: The United States, Italy and Spain were the sources of the acute and convalescent COVID-19 samples. Sources were T cells, B-cell-depleted T cells, or PBMCs; the material itself was cDNA or gDNA.

Study processing details: How many nucleated cells were present was estimated from reference gene primer amplification. Sequencing was performed with immunoSEQ multiplex PCR; in TCRdb, only in-frame clones are kept and a portion is missing. D and trimming were read from the DNA, whereas the V and J calls and clone size are those reported in that table. This sample carries fewer than 130,000 clones, 85% of them seen once, and the ten largest clones take 2% to 2.5%. The CDR3 has 14 residues. Per germline, CDR1 PRHDT and CDR2 FYEKMQ (reference sequence). To note about this clone: The junction departs from germline at one end; a sequencing error may be responsible.

The material sequenced was peripheral blood. The sequence derives from a human donor in a cohort sampled during active COVID-19. The genes are TRBV13 and TRBJ2-1; 10 positions agree with TRBD1. DNA for the CDR3: TGTGCCAGCAGCCCTAGTGGGACAGGGGACCGCCATGTCTTC. Encoded protein: CASSPSGTGDRHVF. Complete variable domain (other parts from reference TRBV13 and TRBJ2-1): AAGVIQSPRHLIKEKRETATLKCYPIPRHDTVYWYQQGPGQDPQFLISFYEKMQSDKGSIPDRFSAQQFSDYHSELNMSSLELGDSALYFCASSPSGTGDRHVFGPGTRLTVL.